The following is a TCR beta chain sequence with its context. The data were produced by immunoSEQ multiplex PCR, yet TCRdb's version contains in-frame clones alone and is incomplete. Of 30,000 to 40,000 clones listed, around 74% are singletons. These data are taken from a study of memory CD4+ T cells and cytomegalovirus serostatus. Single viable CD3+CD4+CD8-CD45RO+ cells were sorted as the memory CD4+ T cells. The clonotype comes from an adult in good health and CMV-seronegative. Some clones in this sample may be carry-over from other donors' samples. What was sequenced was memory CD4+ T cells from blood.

The CDR3 DNA is TGTGCCAGCAGGAGGGACTTCTTCTCTGGAAACACCATATATTTT. Its protein is CASRRDFFSGNTIYF. The rearrangement links TRBV6-1 to TRBJ1-3; a possible D gene is TRBD1 (5 bases). Germline V CDR1 and CDR2: MNHNS, SASEGT. This CDR3 contains 15 residues. With 6 bases removed from V and 0 bases from J, the gap between germline ends came to 12 bases.